The 24 T cell receptor beta chains in this list originate from one sample, sequenced in a study of T-cell memory formation after mild COVID-19. TCRdb analysed the 5' RACE reads with MiXCR anew, one entry per CDR3 protein. The data show about 180,000 distinct CDR3 sequences, with approximately 17% seen just once and roughly 3.9% held by the top ten. Sequences were obtained from PBMCs or a T cell subset sorted from them (not recorded which). Receptors were obtained from a man younger than 35 who had mild COVID-19 (a few samples of this study predate the infection). Cell type and time point are not known.

This clonotype has only a few counts. The CDR3 sequence is CASSPGRGPVDGYTF. DNA for the CDR3: TGTGCCAGCAGCCCTGGGAGGGGGCCTGTGGATGGCTACACCTTC. The V and J genes are TRBV6-5 and TRBJ1-2; TRBD1 aligns across 7 bases. V shed 6 bases, J shed 6 bases, and the junction held 13 bases outside the gene matches. Germline V gene sequence: CDR1 MNHEY, CDR2 SVGAGI. This CDR3 region has 15 residues.

This sequence joins TRBV19 and TRBJ1-2; tentatively, D is TRBD1 (6 bases). CDR1 is LNHDA, CDR2 SQIVND, per germline (reference sequence). This CDR3 has 14 residues. Trimming took 3 bases from V and 7 from J, leaving 15 bases between them. The CDR3 sequence is CASSMMDSYAGYTF. The CDR3 coding sequence is TGTGCCAGTAGTATGATGGACAGTTACGCTGGCTACACCTTC. Full variable domain (rest looked up from reference TRBV19 and TRBJ1-2): DGGITQSPKYLFRKEGQNVTLSCEQNLNHDAMYWYRQDPGQGLRLIYYSQIVNDFQKGDIAEGYSVSREKKESFPLTVTSAQKNPTAFYLCASSMMDSYAGYTFGSGTRLTVV.

This clonotype was detected a few times. The chain joins TRBV15 to TRBJ2-1, with 7 bases fitting TRBD2. V dropped 1 base and J dropped 5; count of bases not matched to a gene: 8. CDR3 size: 16 residues. Germline V gene data show CDR1 as LNHNV and CDR2 as YYDKDF (reference sequence). DNA of the CDR3: TGTGCCACCAGCAGAGGGGGGAGCGGGGCGAACAATGAGCAGTTCTTC. This encodes CATSRGGSGANNEQFF.

V and J are TRBV6-5 and TRBJ2-7; D may match TRBD1 or TRBD2 (6 bases each). The CDR3 sequence is 16 residues long. V lost 10 bases and J lost 0, with 22 bases in between. Germline lookup yields CDR1 MNHEY and CDR2 SVGAGI. For the CDR3, the DNA is TGTGCCACCTCGGGGGCAGGCAGGATCAGCTCCTACGAGCAGTACTTC. This gives the protein CATSGAGRISSYEQYF.

This clonotype was counted ten times or more. The chain is built from TRBV3-1 and TRBJ2-3, with D possibly called TRBD1 or TRBD2 (5 bases each). The germline CDR1 and CDR2 sequences are LGHDT and YNNKEL (reference sequence). The CDR3 is 13 amino acids. Trimming took off 4 bases at V and 8 bases at J, with 13 bases between the two ends. As DNA, the CDR3 is TGTGCCAGCAGCCTACCCGGGACGGGTACGCAGTATTTT. Protein product: CASSLPGTGTQYF.

The chain has TRBV5-1 and TRBJ2-5; a weak D match, TRBD1 (6 bases). V lost 7 bases to trimming and J lost 4 bases, with 17 bases between them. The germline V gene encodes CDR1 SGHRS and CDR2 YFSETQ. This CDR3 is 14 amino acids long. The CDR3 sequence is CASGVQGGGETQYF. DNA for the CDR3: TGCGCCAGCGGGGTACAGGGTGGTGGAGAGACCCAGTACTTC.

The gene calls are TRBV7-9 and TRBJ2-5; D remains unclear. V was shortened by 3 bases and J by 9 bases, with 14 bases between the two germline ends. Germline-derived CDR1 and CDR2 are SEHNR and FQNEAQ (reference sequence). The CDR3 has 13 amino acids. CDR3 loop: CASSFDGAIAQYF. The CDR3 DNA is TGTGCCAGCAGCTTCGACGGTGCAATTGCCCAGTACTTC.

The chain recombines TRBV6-1 with TRBJ1-4; possible D gene TRBD1, 5 bases. CDR1 and CDR2 from the germline V gene are MNHNS and SASEGT. The V gene lost 6 bases and the J gene lost 7 bases, with 18 bases spanning the gap. CDR3 size: 15 residues. Here the CDR3 reads CASRAGGSKREKLFF. CDR3 DNA: TGTGCCAGCAGGGCTGGGGGTTCAAAGCGTGAAAAACTGTTTTTT.

This clonotype was seen only a few times. V gene TRBV20-1 combines with J gene TRBJ2-5, with unresolved D. Trimming took off 0 bases at V and 5 bases at J, with 10 bases between the two ends. The CDR3 consists of 13 residues. The germline gives CDR1 DFQATT, CDR2 SNEGSKA (reference sequence). Here the CDR3 reads CSARDPLGETQYF. CDR3 nucleotides: TGCAGTGCTAGAGACCCCTTGGGGGAGACCCAGTACTTC.

The chain's CDR3 is CSAGLVSRTQYF. The CDR3 DNA follows: TGCAGTGCAGGGCTGGTTTCTCGGACCCAGTACTTC. The chain joins TRBV20-1 to TRBJ2-5; D gene ambiguous. The CDR3 length is 12 residues. Germline CDR1 DFQATT, CDR2 SNEGSKA (reference sequence). V lost 6 bases and J lost 7, with 15 bases in between.

The sample holds a few counts of this clonotype. J is TRBJ1-1 and V is TRBV30; D is possibly TRBD1 (5 bases). Germline V gives CDR1 GTSNPN, CDR2 SVGIG (reference sequence). Trimming cost V 2 bases and J 2 bases, with 9 bases left between them. This CDR3 has 13 amino acids. CDR3 sequence reads: CAWSKDINTEAFF. The CDR3, as DNA: TGTGCCTGGAGTAAGGACATAAACACTGAAGCTTTCTTT. Together with reference TRBV30 and TRBJ1-1, the CDR3 gives the full variable domain: SQTIHQWPATLVQPVGSPLSLECTVEGTSNPNLYWYRQAAGRGLQLLFYSVGIGQISSEVPQNLSASRPQDRQFILSSKKLLLSDSGFYLCAWSKDINTEAFFGQGTRLTVV.

This clonotype was observed a few times. The CDR3 region has the DNA TGTGCCAGCAGCAAAGTTAGGGACAGGGGGCGGATGAACACTGAAGCTTTCTTT. Amino acid sequence: CASSKVRDRGRMNTEAFF. The chain is built from TRBV21-1 and TRBJ1-1; TRBD1 is taken as the D call from the table, unchecked against the DNA. TRBV21-1 is given as a pseudogene. The CDR3 is made up of 18 amino acids.

This clonotype was observed a handful of times. The V gene is TRBV29-1, the J gene TRBJ2-5; possibly TRBD1 for D (5 bases). V lost 4 bases and J 7 bases, leaving 19 bases between the germline ends. This CDR3 is 14 amino acids long. Looked up from germline, CDR1 is SQVTM and CDR2 is ANQGSEA. The CDR3 protein is CSVVSPGIGGTQYF. In DNA form, the CDR3 reads TGCAGCGTTGTATCGCCAGGGATTGGCGGGACCCAGTACTTC.

The rearrangement joins TRBV12-3 or TRBV12-4 to TRBJ2-3, with D unclear. The CDR3 runs 13 residues. V lost 6 bases to trimming and J lost 4 bases, with 11 bases between them. CDR3 in DNA: TGTGCCAGCAGCCCTGGGGTACCAGATACGCAGTATTTT. Its translation: CASSPGVPDTQYF.

The chain joins TRBV5-6 to TRBJ1-1, with D possibly matching TRBD1 (5 bases). The length of the CDR3 is 16 residues. V shed 1 base and J shed 0 bases, with 13 bases lying between them. Looked up from germline, CDR1 is SGHDT and CDR2 is YYEEEE. The CDR3 is CASSLPGKKVNTEAFF. The DNA of the CDR3 is TGTGCCAGCAGCTTGCCAGGGAAGAAAGTGAACACTGAAGCTTTCTTT. The full variable domain, in which reference TRBV5-6 and TRBJ1-1 provide the parts outside the CDR3, is DAGVTQSPTHLIKTRGQQVTLRCSPKSGHDTVSWYQQALGQGPQFIFQYYEEEERQRGNFPDRFSGHQFPNYSSELNVNALLLGDSALYLCASSLPGKKVNTEAFFGQGTRLTVV.

V gene TRBV4-3 combines with J gene TRBJ2-3; perhaps TRBD2 as D (5 bases). The germline V gene has CDR1 LGHNA and CDR2 YSLEER. V dropped 1 base and J dropped 5 bases, with 13 bases sitting between them. The CDR3 totals 15 residues. CDR3 residues: CASSQVEAGGDTQYF. The CDR3 DNA reads TGCGCCAGCAGCCAAGTTGAGGCAGGAGGAGATACGCAGTATTTT.

The rearrangement links TRBV5-1 to TRBJ1-4; possibly TRBD1 for D (5 bases). The germline gives CDR1 SGHRS, CDR2 YFSETQ. V shed 5 bases and J shed 8 bases, with 19 bases lying between them. This CDR3 region has 15 residues. The CDR3 nucleotides read TGCGCCAGCAGTTCCGACAGCCCCAGAGGGGAAAAACTGTTTTTT. Its protein product is CASSSDSPRGEKLFF.

The gene calls are TRBV11-2 and TRBJ2-3; 8 nucleotides align to TRBD2. Germline V CDR1 and CDR2: SGHAT, FQNNGV. CDR3 length equals 16 residues. V trimming: 4 bases; J trimming: 3 bases; junction bases outside the gene matches: 9. CDR3 sequence reads: CASSSPGGGRTDTQYF. The CDR3 DNA sequence: TGTGCCAGCAGCTCACCCGGCGGGGGGCGGACAGATACGCAGTATTTT.

The chain couples TRBV19 to TRBJ2-3; either TRBD1 or TRBD2 may supply D (5 bases each). V was trimmed by 5 bases and J by 0 bases, leaving 24 bases between them. CDR3 length: 19 amino acids. In germline, CDR1 is LNHDA, CDR2 SQIVND (reference sequence). CDR3 sequence: CASSSPDGASRLSTDTQYF. The CDR3 nucleotides read TGTGCCAGTAGTTCACCCGACGGGGCCTCCCGACTTAGCACAGATACGCAGTATTTT. The full variable domain, completed using reference TRBV19 and TRBJ2-3, is DGGITQSPKYLFRKEGQNVTLSCEQNLNHDAMYWYRQDPGQGLRLIYYSQIVNDFQKGDIAEGYSVSREKKESFPLTVTSAQKNPTAFYLCASSSPDGASRLSTDTQYFGPGTRLTVL.

The V gene is TRBV12-3 or TRBV12-4, the J gene TRBJ1-2; 7 bases map to TRBD1. The CDR3 contains 16 residues. The V and J ends lost 2 bases and 4 bases, in that order; junction bases with no gene match: 10. CDR3: CASSLSPRAGGYGYTF. CDR3 DNA: TGTGCCAGCAGTTTAAGCCCTCGGGCAGGGGGCTATGGCTACACCTTC.

The genes are TRBV10-1 and TRBJ2-7, with 9 bases aligning to TRBD1. Unmatched junction bases numbered 10, after V lost 10 bases and J lost 6 bases. Germline CDR1 and CDR2: WNHNN and SYGVQD (reference sequence). The CDR3 has 13 residues. This CDR3 reads CANRDRDATEQYV. The CDR3 DNA is TGCGCCAACCGGGACAGGGATGCTACCGAGCAGTACGTC.

The genes are TRBV28 and TRBJ2-7; tentatively, D is TRBD1 (6 bases). The CDR3 consists of 14 residues. The ends were cut back, 6 bases at V and 2 bases at J, with 14 bases in the middle. Germline values: CDR1 MDHEN, CDR2 SYDVKM. The CDR3 coding sequence is TGTGCCAGCAGCCCCCGGGACAATACCTACGAGCAGTACGTC. Encoded protein: CASSPRDNTYEQYV.

The genes are TRBV7-2 and TRBJ1-2; no definite D call. V lost 1 base to trimming and J lost 4 bases, with 7 bases between them. The CDR3 is made up of 13 amino acids. Per germline, CDR1 SGHTA and CDR2 FQGNSA. The CDR3 nucleotides are TGTGCCAGCAGCTTAGACGCTCCCTATGGCTACACCTTC. Translating gives CASSLDAPYGYTF.

This clonotype showed up just a few times. The chain employs TRBV3-1 and TRBJ1-6, with D possibly TRBD1 on 5 matching bases. V lost 2 bases, J lost 8 bases, and 10 bases lay in between. Germline V lookup: CDR1 LGHDT, CDR2 YNNKEL (reference sequence). The CDR3 has 14 residues. As DNA, the CDR3 is TGTGCCAGCAGCCAATTCGGAGGGGATTCACCCCTCCACTTT. This gives the protein CASSQFGGDSPLHF. The variable domain in full, completed from reference TRBV3-1 and TRBJ1-6, reads DTAVSQTPKYLVTQMGNDKSIKCEQNLGHDTMYWYKQDSKKFLKIMFSYNNKELIINETVPNRFSPKSPDKAHLNLHINSLELGDSAVYFCASSQFGGDSPLHFGNGTRLTVT.